Listed here are 26 T cell receptor beta chains from one sample, sequenced in a study of T cells after somatic rescue of genetic block. The method was immunoSEQ multiplex PCR; TCRdb's version includes in-frame clones alone and lacks a portion of them. The sample shows about 110,000 clones, over 80% of them seen only once. Sequenced: peripheral blood mononuclear cells (PBMCs). The receptors were gathered from a woman aged 18-35 years.

The genes are TRBV11-2 and TRBJ2-1, with D tentatively TRBD1 (5 bases). There are 12 residues in the CDR3. Per germline, CDR1 SGHAT and CDR2 FQNNGV. Here the CDR3 reads CVAGSHPHEQFF. The CDR3 DNA follows: TGTGTCGCAGGGTCCCACCCCCATGAGCAGTTCTTC.

V usage is TRBV12-5 and J usage is TRBJ1-1, with TRBD1 matching over 10 bases. Per germline, CDR1 LGHNT and CDR2 FRNRAP. CDR3 length equals 15 residues. The ends lost 5 bases at V and 3 bases at J; junction bases unmatched: 6. This CDR3 reads CASGAGTGAYTEAFF. The CDR3 DNA follows: TGTGCTAGTGGTGCCGGGACAGGGGCATACACTGAAGCTTTCTTT.

The chain links TRBV9 to TRBJ2-3; D is ambiguous. From germline, CDR1 is SGDLS and CDR2 YYNGEE. The CDR3 is 13 residues long. V lost 0 bases to trimming and J lost 6 bases, with 8 bases between them. The CDR3 region has the DNA TGTGCCAGCAGCGTAGCCCTTGGGGATACGCAGTATTTT. Translation gives CASSVALGDTQYF.

J is TRBJ2-2 and V is TRBV7-7, with a tentative D call TRBD1 (5 bases). The CDR3 is 15 amino acids. V lost 3 bases, J lost 5 bases, and 13 bases lay in between. The germline gives CDR1 SSHAT, CDR2 FNYEAQ (reference sequence). CDR3 in amino acids: CASSLGREGTGELFF. Here the CDR3 DNA reads TGTGCCAGCAGCTTGGGCAGGGAAGGGACCGGGGAGCTGTTTTTT.

The rearrangement uses TRBV7-6 and TRBJ1-6; no reliable D call. In germline, CDR1 is SGHVS, CDR2 FNYEAQ. Trimming left V 1 base short and J 4 bases short, with 8 bases between. This CDR3 spans 15 amino acids. CDR3 sequence reads: CASSLEGGYNSPLHF. The CDR3 DNA sequence: TGTGCCAGCAGCTTAGAAGGAGGGTATAATTCACCCCTCCACTTT.

J is TRBJ2-1 and V is TRBV15; D is ambiguous. The CDR3 totals 15 residues. V dropped 0 bases and J dropped 0 bases, with 6 bases sitting between them. Looked up from germline, CDR1 is LNHNV and CDR2 is YYDKDF (reference sequence). CDR3 nucleotide sequence: TGTGCCACCAGCAGAGATCGGAGCTCCTACAATGAGCAGTTCTTC. Its translation is CATSRDRSSYNEQFF.

V usage is TRBV18 and J usage is TRBJ2-3, with D unclear. The CDR3 is 13 amino acids. The germline V and J ends were trimmed by 2 bases and 2 bases, with 5 bases remaining between them. Germline values: CDR1 KGHSH, CDR2 LQKENI. The DNA of the CDR3 is TGTGCCAGCTCACCAGACAACACAGATACGCAGTATTTT. Amino acids: CASSPDNTDTQYF. The variable domain in full, completed from reference TRBV18 and TRBJ2-3, reads NAGVMQNPRHLVRRRGQEARLRCSPMKGHSHVYWYRQLPEEGLKFMVYLQKENIIDESGMPKERFSAEFPKEGPSILRIQQVVRGDSAAYFCASSPDNTDTQYFGPGTRLTVL.

This chain joins TRBV28 and TRBJ1-1; a possible D gene is TRBD1 (5 bases). This CDR3 spans 10 amino acids. Trimming removed 9 bases from V and 10 bases from J, with 12 bases in between. Germline V gene lookup returns CDR1 MDHEN and CDR2 SYDVKM. CDR3: CASRGQRAFF. The CDR3 DNA sequence: TGTGCCAGTAGGGGCCAGCGAGCTTTCTTT.

The chain recombines TRBV6-5 with TRBJ1-1; D unclear. Germline V gene lookup returns CDR1 MNHEY and CDR2 SVGAGI. The CDR3 has 14 amino acids. Trimming took 7 bases from V and 0 from J, leaving 12 bases between them. The CDR3 region is CASIPSAVNTEAFF. DNA of the CDR3: TGTGCCAGCATTCCCTCTGCGGTGAACACTGAAGCTTTCTTT.

This clone appeared a few times. CDR3 nucleotide sequence: TGTGCCAGCAGCCAGTCCTTGGGTTATCAAGAGACCCAGTACTTC. Its protein product is CASSQSLGYQETQYF. The gene calls are TRBV9 and TRBJ2-5; unclear D gene. Trimming took off 4 bases at V and 2 bases at J, with 15 bases between the two ends. The CDR3 sequence is 15 residues long. The germline gives CDR1 SGDLS, CDR2 YYNGEE.

The chain carries TRBV4-1 and TRBJ1-2; 12 bases line up with TRBD1. The CDR3 has 17 residues. The germline gives CDR1 MGHRA, CDR2 YSYEKL. J gave up 4 bases and V 4 bases, and 10 bases lay outside the gene matches. The CDR3 coding sequence is TGCGCCAGCAGCCCCTTAGGGACAGGGGGCAAAGTCTATGGCTACACCTTC. This gives the protein CASSPLGTGGKVYGYTF.

J is TRBJ2-1 and V is TRBV27, with unresolved D. The CDR3 is made up of 14 amino acids. Trimming stripped 6 bases from V and 0 bases from J, with 9 bases between. In germline, CDR1 is MNHEY, CDR2 SMNVEV (reference sequence). DNA of the CDR3: TGTGCCAGCAGCGTGGTCAGCTCCTACAATGAGCAGTTCTTC. Amino acid sequence: CASSVVSSYNEQFF.

This clone was detected only once. CDR3 residues: CSVPGLAGRNNEQFF. The CDR3 nucleotides are TGCAGCGTGCCGGGACTAGCGGGGAGGAACAATGAGCAGTTCTTC. The J gene is TRBJ2-1, the V gene TRBV29-1, with 13 positions matching TRBD2. The V and J ends lost 6 bases and 5 bases, in that order; junction bases with no gene match: 7. The CDR3 consists of 15 residues. Germline V gene lookup returns CDR1 SQVTM and CDR2 ANQGSEA.

With regard to this clone: At the DNA level, this CDR3 is encoded by other sequences in the same sample as well. The chain uses TRBV5-1 and TRBJ1-5, with D perhaps matching TRBD1 (6 bases). Germline V gene sequence: CDR1 SGHRS, CDR2 YFSETQ. The length of the CDR3 is 14 residues. V lost 2 bases, J lost 0 bases, and 6 bases lay in between. The CDR3 loop is CASSLGGSNQPQHF. The CDR3 nucleotides are TGCGCCAGCAGCTTAGGGGGTAGCAATCAGCCCCAGCATTTT.

This clone was observed a single time. This rearrangement joins TRBV5-1 to TRBJ1-2; no firm D call. Trimming removed 4 bases at V and 4 bases at J, with 11 bases between. CDR1 and CDR2 from the germline V gene are SGHRS and YFSETQ. The CDR3 spans 13 residues. CDR3 region: CASSTNTAYGYTF. CDR3 in DNA: TGCGCCAGCAGCACCAACACGGCCTATGGCTACACCTTC.

This chain links TRBV9 with TRBJ2-7; maybe TRBD2 (5 bases). In germline, CDR1 is SGDLS, CDR2 YYNGEE. Trimming removed 4 bases from V and 4 bases from J, with 9 bases in between. The CDR3 has 12 residues. In DNA, the CDR3 is TGTGCCAGCAGCACCACGGGATACGAGCAGTACTTC. Amino acids: CASSTTGYEQYF.

The chain employs TRBV9 and TRBJ1-5; D gene uncertain. CDR3 length: 14 amino acids. Trimming pared 0 bases from V and 3 bases from J, leaving 7 bases between. Germline lookup yields CDR1 SGDLS and CDR2 YYNGEE. CDR3: CASSVARPNQPQHF. The CDR3 DNA is TGTGCCAGCAGCGTAGCAAGGCCCAATCAGCCCCAGCATTTT.

The chain is built from TRBV10-2 and TRBJ2-7, with TRBD1 matching 11 bases. Germline lookup yields CDR1 WSHSY and CDR2 SAAADI. This CDR3 has 14 amino acids. The trim removed 6 bases at V and 6 bases at J, leaving 7 bases unmatched. DNA for the CDR3: TGCGCCAGCAGCATCGGACAGGGGGCGGTCGAGCAGTACTTC. It encodes CASSIGQGAVEQYF.

V is TRBV5-1 and J is TRBJ1-3, with TRBD1 identical over 7 bases. V gave up 0 bases and J gave up 0 bases; unmatched junction bases: 0. This CDR3 is 15 amino acids long. Per germline, CDR1 SGHRS and CDR2 YFSETQ. CDR3 residues: CASSLAGGSGNTIYF. The CDR3 nucleotides are TGCGCCAGCAGCTTGGCAGGGGGCTCTGGAAACACCATATATTTT. The full variable domain, rest sourced from reference TRBV5-1 and TRBJ1-3, is KAGVTQTPRYLIKTRGQQVTLSCSPISGHRSVSWYQQTPGQGLQFLFEYFSETQRNKGNFPGRFSGRQFSNSRSEMNVSTLELGDSALYLCASSLAGGSGNTIYFGEGSWLTVV.

The chain recombines TRBV9 with TRBJ2-3; 12 nucleotides agree with TRBD2. Germline CDR1 reads SGDLS; CDR2 reads YYNGEE. Trimming took 0 bases from V and 0 from J; bases not matched to a gene: 5. The CDR3 totals 18 residues. In DNA form, the CDR3 reads TGTGCCAGCAGCGTAGGACTAGCGGGGGCCAGAAGCACAGATACGCAGTATTTT. This sequence encodes CASSVGLAGARSTDTQYF.

The J gene is TRBJ2-5, the V gene TRBV2, with D perhaps given as TRBD1 or TRBD2 (5 bases each). CDR1 is SNHLY, CDR2 FYNNEI, per germline. Trimming shortened V by 0 bases and J by 2 bases, and 10 bases separated the two germline ends. The CDR3 length is 15 residues. The CDR3 loop reads CASSEADGAQETQYF. CDR3 coding DNA: TGTGCCAGCAGTGAAGCCGACGGGGCGCAAGAGACCCAGTACTTC.

This chain connects TRBV5-8 to TRBJ2-7; TRBD1 matches 8 bases. Unmatched junction bases numbered 5, after V lost 3 bases and J lost 6 bases. The germline V gene has CDR1 SGHTS and CDR2 YDEGEE. The CDR3 has 13 residues. The CDR3 spells CASSWDRSGEQYF. The DNA for the CDR3 is TGTGCCAGCAGCTGGGACAGGTCCGGCGAGCAGTACTTC.

V usage is TRBV13 and J usage is TRBJ2-3, with 10 bases matching TRBD2. The junction had 4 bases not matched to a gene; V was cut back by 3 bases and J by 7 bases. CDR3 length equals 14 residues. The germline V gene has CDR1 PRHDT and CDR2 FYEKMQ (reference sequence). The CDR3 reads CASSLRTSGYTQYF. The CDR3 bases are TGTGCCAGCAGCTTGCGGACTAGCGGTTATACGCAGTATTTT.

The chain carries TRBV6-5 and TRBJ1-2; TRBD1 matches 8 bases. Per germline, CDR1 MNHEY and CDR2 SVGAGI. This CDR3 has 14 amino acids. Losses at the gene ends were 4 bases for V and 5 bases for J; bases not matched to a gene: 6. The CDR3 spells CASSFGQGDYGYTF. CDR3 DNA sequence: TGTGCCAGCAGTTTCGGACAGGGAGATTATGGCTACACCTTC.

The J gene is TRBJ1-6, the V gene TRBV7-6; a weak D match, TRBD1 (6 bases). Trimming took 1 base from V and 10 from J, leaving 8 bases between them. CDR3 length: 13 amino acids. Germline loops: CDR1 SGHVS, CDR2 FNYEAQ. The CDR3 sequence is CASSLGQESPLHF. DNA of the CDR3: TGTGCCAGCAGCTTAGGACAGGAGTCACCCCTCCACTTT.

The genes are TRBV5-1 and TRBJ1-6; D not certain. The germline V and J ends were trimmed by 1 base and 7 bases, with 9 bases remaining between them. Germline assignment: CDR1 SGHRS and CDR2 YFSETQ. The CDR3 loop spans 14 amino acids. CDR3: CASSLKSANSPLHF. Here the CDR3 DNA reads TGCGCCAGCAGCTTGAAATCCGCAAATTCACCCCTCCACTTT.